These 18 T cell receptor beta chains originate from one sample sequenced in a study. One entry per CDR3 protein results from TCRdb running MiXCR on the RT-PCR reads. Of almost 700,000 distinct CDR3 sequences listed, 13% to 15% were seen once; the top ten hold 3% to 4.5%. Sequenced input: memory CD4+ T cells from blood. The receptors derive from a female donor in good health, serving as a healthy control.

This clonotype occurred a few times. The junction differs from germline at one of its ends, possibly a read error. The CDR3 nucleotides are TGTGCTAGCAGCCCTAGCCAAACCGACTACGAGCAGTACTTC. Its protein product is CASSPSQTDYEQYF. The V call is TRBV7-7, the J call TRBJ2-7; tentatively, D is TRBD2 (5 bases). From germline, CDR1 is SSHAT and CDR2 FNYEAQ (reference sequence). This CDR3 is 14 amino acids long. The full variable domain, with the rest looked up from reference TRBV7-7 and TRBJ2-7, is GAGVSQSPRYKVTKRGQDVTLRCDPISSHATLYWYQQALGQGPEFLTYFNYEAQPDKSGLPSDRFSAERPEGSISTLTIQRTEQRDSAMYRCASSPSQTDYEQYFGPGTRLTVT.

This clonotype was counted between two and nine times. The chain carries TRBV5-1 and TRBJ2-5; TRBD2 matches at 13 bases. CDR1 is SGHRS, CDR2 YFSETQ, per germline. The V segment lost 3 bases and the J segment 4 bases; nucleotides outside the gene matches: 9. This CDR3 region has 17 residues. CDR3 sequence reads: CASSSGLAGAPGETQYF. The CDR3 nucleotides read TGCGCCAGCAGCTCTGGACTAGCGGGAGCCCCAGGAGAGACCCAGTACTTC.

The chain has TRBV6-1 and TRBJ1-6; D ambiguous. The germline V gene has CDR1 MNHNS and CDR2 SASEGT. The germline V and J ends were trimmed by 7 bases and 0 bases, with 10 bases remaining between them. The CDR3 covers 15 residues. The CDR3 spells CASTRTSSYNSPLHF. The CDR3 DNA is TGTGCCAGCACCCGGACCAGCTCCTATAATTCACCCCTCCACTTT.

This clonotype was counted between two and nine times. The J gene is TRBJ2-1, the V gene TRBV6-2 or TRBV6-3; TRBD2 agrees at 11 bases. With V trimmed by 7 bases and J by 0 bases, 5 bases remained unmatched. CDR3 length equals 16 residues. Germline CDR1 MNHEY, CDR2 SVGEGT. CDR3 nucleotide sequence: TGTGCCAGCAATTTAGCGGGGGGGAGCTCCTACAATGAGCAGTTCTTC. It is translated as CASNLAGGSSYNEQFF.

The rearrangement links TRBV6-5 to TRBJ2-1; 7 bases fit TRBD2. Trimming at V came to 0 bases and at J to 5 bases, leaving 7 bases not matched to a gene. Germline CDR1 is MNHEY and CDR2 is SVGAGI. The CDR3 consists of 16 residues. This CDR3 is CASSYSPWLADNEQFF. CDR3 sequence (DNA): TGTGCCAGCAGTTACTCGCCATGGCTAGCGGACAATGAGCAGTTCTTC.

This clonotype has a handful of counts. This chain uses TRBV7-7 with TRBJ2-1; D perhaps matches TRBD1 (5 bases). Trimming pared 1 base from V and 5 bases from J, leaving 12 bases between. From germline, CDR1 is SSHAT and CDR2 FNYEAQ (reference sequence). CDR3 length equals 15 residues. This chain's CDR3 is CASSLEIGAHNEQFF. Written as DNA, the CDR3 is TGTGCCAGCAGCTTAGAGATTGGGGCGCACAATGAGCAGTTCTTC. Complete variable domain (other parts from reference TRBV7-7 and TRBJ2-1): GAGVSQSPRYKVTKRGQDVTLRCDPISSHATLYWYQQALGQGPEFLTYFNYEAQPDKSGLPSDRFSAERPEGSISTLTIQRTEQRDSAMYRCASSLEIGAHNEQFFGPGTRLTVL.

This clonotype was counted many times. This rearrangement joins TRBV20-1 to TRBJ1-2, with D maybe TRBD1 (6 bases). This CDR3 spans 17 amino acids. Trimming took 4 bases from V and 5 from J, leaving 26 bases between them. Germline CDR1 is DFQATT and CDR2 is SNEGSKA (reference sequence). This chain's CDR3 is CSAKGDAGDKNTYGYTF. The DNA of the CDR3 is TGCAGTGCTAAAGGCGATGCAGGGGACAAGAACACGTATGGCTACACCTTC.

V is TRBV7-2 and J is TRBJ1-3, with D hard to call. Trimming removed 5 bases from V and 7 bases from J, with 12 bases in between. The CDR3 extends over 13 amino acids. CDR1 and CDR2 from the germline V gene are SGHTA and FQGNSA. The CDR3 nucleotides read TGTGCCAGCAGCCGCGGACGTCGCAACACCATATATTTT. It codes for CASSRGRRNTIYF.

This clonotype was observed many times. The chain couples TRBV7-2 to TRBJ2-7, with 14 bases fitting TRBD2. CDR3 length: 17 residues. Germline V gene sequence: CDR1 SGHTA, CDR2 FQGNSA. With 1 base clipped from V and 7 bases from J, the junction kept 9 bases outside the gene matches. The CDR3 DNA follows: TGTGCCAGCAGCTTAGTTGGGACTAGCGGGAGCTCAAGGGAGCAGTACTTC. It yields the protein CASSLVGTSGSSREQYF.

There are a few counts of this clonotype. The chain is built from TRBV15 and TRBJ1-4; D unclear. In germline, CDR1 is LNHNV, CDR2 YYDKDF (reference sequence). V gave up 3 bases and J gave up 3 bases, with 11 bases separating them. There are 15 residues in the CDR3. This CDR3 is CATSSRTASNEKLFF. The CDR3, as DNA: TGTGCCACCAGCAGCAGGACGGCTTCTAATGAAAAACTGTTTTTT.

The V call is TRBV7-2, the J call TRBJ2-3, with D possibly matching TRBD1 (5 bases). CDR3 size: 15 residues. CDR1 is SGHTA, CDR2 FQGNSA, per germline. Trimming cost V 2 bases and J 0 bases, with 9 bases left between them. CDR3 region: CASSLMQGSTDTQYF. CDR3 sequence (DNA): TGTGCCAGCAGCTTAATGCAGGGTAGCACAGATACGCAGTATTTT.

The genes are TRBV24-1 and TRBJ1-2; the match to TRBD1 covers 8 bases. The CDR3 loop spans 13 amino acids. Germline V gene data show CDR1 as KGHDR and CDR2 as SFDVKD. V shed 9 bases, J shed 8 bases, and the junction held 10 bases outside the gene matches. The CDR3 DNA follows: TGTGCCACCGGTCGGTCCGGGACAGGAGGCTACACCTTC. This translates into CATGRSGTGGYTF.

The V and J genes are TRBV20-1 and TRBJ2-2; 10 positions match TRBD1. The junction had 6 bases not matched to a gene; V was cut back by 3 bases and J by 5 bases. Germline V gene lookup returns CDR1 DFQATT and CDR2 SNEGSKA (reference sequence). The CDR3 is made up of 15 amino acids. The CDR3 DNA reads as TGCAGTGCTAGCCCCCGGGACAGGGGTACCGGGGAGCTGTTTTTT. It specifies CSASPRDRGTGELFF.

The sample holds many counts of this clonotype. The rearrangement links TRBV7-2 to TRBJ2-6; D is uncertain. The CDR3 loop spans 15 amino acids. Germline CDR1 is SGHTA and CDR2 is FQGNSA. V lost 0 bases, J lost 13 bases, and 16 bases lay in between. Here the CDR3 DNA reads TGTGCCAGCAGCTTAGCGGCAGGCCAGGTGGCGGTCCTGACTTTC. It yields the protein CASSLAAGQVAVLTF.

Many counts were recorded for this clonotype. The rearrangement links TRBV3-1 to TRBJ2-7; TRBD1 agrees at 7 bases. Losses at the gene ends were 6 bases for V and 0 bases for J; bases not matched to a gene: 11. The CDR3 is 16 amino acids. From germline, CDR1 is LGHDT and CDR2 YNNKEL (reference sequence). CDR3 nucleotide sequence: TGTGCCAGCAGTTCTAACAAGGGGGACAGCTCCTACGAGCAGTACTTC. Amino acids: CASSSNKGDSSYEQYF.

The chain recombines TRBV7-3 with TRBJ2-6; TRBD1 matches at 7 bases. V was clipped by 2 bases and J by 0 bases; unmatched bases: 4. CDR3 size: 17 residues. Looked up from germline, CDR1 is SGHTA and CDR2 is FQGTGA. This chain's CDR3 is CASSLEGAVSGANVLTF. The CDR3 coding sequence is TGTGCCAGCAGCTTAGAGGGGGCAGTCTCTGGGGCCAACGTCCTGACTTTC.

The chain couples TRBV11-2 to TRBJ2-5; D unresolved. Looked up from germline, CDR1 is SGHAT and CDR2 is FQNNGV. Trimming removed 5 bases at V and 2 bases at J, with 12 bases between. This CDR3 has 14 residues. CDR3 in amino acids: CASSGRNGQETQYF. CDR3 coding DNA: TGTGCCAGCAGCGGACGGAACGGGCAAGAGACCCAGTACTTC.

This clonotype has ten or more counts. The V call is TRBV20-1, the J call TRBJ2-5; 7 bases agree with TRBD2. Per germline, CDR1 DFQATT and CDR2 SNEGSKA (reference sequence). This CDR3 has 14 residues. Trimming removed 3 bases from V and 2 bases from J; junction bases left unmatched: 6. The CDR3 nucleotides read TGCAGTGCTAGGAGCGGGACTACTCAAGAGACCCAGTACTTC. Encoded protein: CSARSGTTQETQYF.